Listed here are 21 T cell receptor beta chains from one sample, sequenced in a study of T-cell reconstitution after alpha-beta-depleted transplantation in children. Unique molecular identifiers were incorporated during preparation of the TCRbeta library. Via MiXCR, TCRdb re-called the PCR reads, giving one row per CDR3 protein. The table shows 350,000 to 500,000 distinct CDR3 sequences, with roughly two fifths occurring only once. The source was PBMCs, collected before TCRalphabeta/CD19-depleted stem cell transplant. The origin of the receptors is a girl aged 2-15 years with aplastic anemia, due to receive a stem cell transplant.

The genes are TRBV5-1 and TRBJ2-3, with a weak D call TRBD1 (6 bases). Germline-derived CDR1 and CDR2 are SGHRS and YFSETQ. This CDR3 region has 16 residues. The V end was cut by 2 bases, the J end by 2 bases, with 15 bases between. In DNA, the CDR3 is TGCGCCAGCAGCTTTGAGGTCGACAGGTACACAGATACGCAGTATTTT. As protein: CASSFEVDRYTDTQYF.

At least ten counts were recorded for this clonotype. The rearrangement joins TRBV5-1 to TRBJ2-6, with 7 bases aligning to TRBD2. V lost 3 bases to trimming and J lost 1 base; unmatched junction nucleotides: 4. The CDR3 runs 16 residues. The V gene's germline CDR1 is SGHRS and CDR2 YFSETQ. CDR3 residues: CASSWGGGSGANVLTF. The CDR3 DNA is TGCGCCAGCAGCTGGGGGGGAGGATCTGGGGCCAACGTCCTGACTTTC.

This clonotype was recorded many times. This chain joins TRBV20-1 and TRBJ2-1; maybe TRBD1 (7 bases). V shed 5 bases and J shed 6 bases, with 23 bases lying between them. Germline loops: CDR1 DFQATT, CDR2 SNEGSKA (reference sequence). The CDR3 runs 16 residues. The CDR3 reads CSAAGGTPSPSNEQFF. Written as DNA, the CDR3 is TGCAGTGCTGCAGGGGGGACACCGAGCCCCTCCAATGAGCAGTTCTTC.

The sample holds many counts of this clonotype. This chain links TRBV7-2 with TRBJ2-7; 12 nucleotides agree with TRBD2. The germline V gene has CDR1 SGHTA and CDR2 FQGNSA. The ends lost 3 bases at V and 7 bases at J; junction bases unmatched: 7. The CDR3 contains 15 residues. The CDR3 nucleotides read TGTGCCAGCAGCTTCCTAGCGGGAGGGCCGGGAGAGCAGTACTTC. It translates to CASSFLAGGPGEQYF.

There are many counts of this clonotype. The chain combines TRBV5-5 with TRBJ1-1; 10 bases map to TRBD1. V lost 1 base to trimming and J lost 5 bases; unmatched junction nucleotides: 2. Germline CDR1 SGHKS, CDR2 YYEKEE (reference sequence). CDR3 length equals 14 residues. CDR3: CASSLPGQGTEAFF. CDR3 nucleotide sequence: TGTGCCAGCAGCTTGCCGGGACAGGGGACTGAAGCTTTCTTT.

The chain has TRBV20-1 and TRBJ1-5; 9 nucleotides agree with TRBD1. V shed 2 bases, J shed 7 bases, and the junction held 6 bases outside the gene matches. Germline V gives CDR1 DFQATT, CDR2 SNEGSKA (reference sequence). The CDR3 covers 14 residues. CDR3 nucleotide sequence: TGCAGTGCTAGACAAGGGACAGGGAAACAGCCCCAGCATTTT. It encodes CSARQGTGKQPQHF.

This clonotype was seen only once. This chain links TRBV12-3 or TRBV12-4 with TRBJ2-3; D might be TRBD2 (6 bases). Trimming pared 5 bases from V and 6 bases from J, leaving 24 bases between. This CDR3 region has 17 residues. CDR3 region: CASSRQTGTPEPDTQYF. DNA of the CDR3: TGTGCCAGCAGTCGCCAGACCGGGACTCCCGAACCGGATACGCAGTATTTT.

This chain joins TRBV29-1 and TRBJ2-1; no clear D. V lost 4 bases and J lost 4, with 8 bases in between. The CDR3 has 12 amino acids. Per the germline V gene, CDR1 is SQVTM and CDR2 is ANQGSEA. This chain's CDR3 is CSVVKGYNEQFF. DNA for the CDR3: TGCAGCGTTGTCAAGGGATACAATGAGCAGTTCTTC.

This clonotype has at least ten counts. V is TRBV11-2 and J is TRBJ1-1; TRBD1 agrees at 7 bases. Trimming at V came to 3 bases and at J to 7 bases, leaving 2 bases not matched to a gene. Germline CDR1 and CDR2: SGHAT and FQNNGV. The CDR3 is 12 amino acids. The CDR3 DNA reads TGTGCCAGCAGCTTCCGGGACAGTGAAGCTTTCTTT. The encoded protein is CASSFRDSEAFF.

The chain joins TRBV20-1 to TRBJ2-4, with D possibly being TRBD2 (6 bases). The germline V gene has CDR1 DFQATT and CDR2 SNEGSKA (reference sequence). Deletions cut 3 bases from V and 9 bases from J, with 15 bases between. The CDR3 totals 13 residues. Written as DNA, the CDR3 is TGCAGTGCTAGTCCGACTAGAGCGGGCATTCAGTACTTC. This codes for CSASPTRAGIQYF.

The CDR3 DNA follows: TGTGCCAGCAGCCGATTGGCCTTAGCGGGAGCCGCCTACAATGAGCAGTTCTTC. This translates into CASSRLALAGAAYNEQFF. The rearrangement uses TRBV11-2 and TRBJ2-1; 9 positions agree with TRBD2. Germline V gene data show CDR1 as SGHAT and CDR2 as FQNNGV. With V trimmed by 5 bases and J by 2 bases, 13 bases remained unmatched. The CDR3 contains 18 residues.

This clonotype was seen more than once but under ten times. The V call is TRBV21-1, the J call TRBJ1-1; the D segment call TRBD1 is taken from the table without a DNA check. TRBV21-1 is flagged as a pseudogene. This CDR3 has 12 amino acids. CDR3 residues: CASSKKGGEAFF. The CDR3 region has the DNA TGTGCCAGCAGCAAAAAGGGGGGTGAAGCTTTCTTT.

This chain uses TRBV6-2 or TRBV6-3 with TRBJ2-1; 7 bases align to TRBD2. With 0 bases clipped from V and 5 bases from J, the junction kept 4 bases outside the gene matches. This CDR3 comprises 15 residues. Germline CDR1 reads MNHEY; CDR2 reads SVGEGT. The CDR3 region is CASSYSRDYNNEQFF. DNA of the CDR3: TGTGCCAGCAGTTACTCGAGGGACTATAACAATGAGCAGTTCTTC.

The chain uses TRBV20-1 and TRBJ2-3, with D uncertain. The ends were cut back, 3 bases at V and 2 bases at J, with 12 bases in the middle. CDR3 length equals 14 residues. Germline CDR1 reads DFQATT; CDR2 reads SNEGSKA (reference sequence). The CDR3, as DNA: TGCAGTGCTAGGCCCGGGCGAATCACAGATACGCAGTATTTT. This gives the protein CSARPGRITDTQYF.

The J gene is TRBJ2-7, the V gene TRBV29-1, with TRBD2 identical over 10 bases. CDR3 length equals 14 residues. The V gene end was trimmed by 4 bases and the J gene end by 2 bases; junction bases not matched to a gene: 5. Per the germline V gene, CDR1 is SQVTM and CDR2 is ANQGSEA. CDR3 sequence: CSVVLAGRAYEQYF. The CDR3 DNA reads as TGCAGCGTTGTACTAGCGGGGCGGGCCTACGAGCAGTACTTC.

The V and J genes are TRBV7-3 and TRBJ2-2; a weak D match, TRBD2 (6 bases). V was pared by 4 bases and J by 6 bases, with 12 bases between. The CDR3 is 14 amino acids. Germline V gene sequence: CDR1 SGHTA, CDR2 FQGTGA. CDR3: CASSSQAGPGELFF. The CDR3 DNA reads TGTGCCAGCAGCTCCCAGGCGGGGCCCGGGGAGCTGTTTTTT.

J is TRBJ2-7 and V is TRBV10-3, with 11 bases matching TRBD1. This CDR3 has 14 residues. Germline V gives CDR1 ENHRY, CDR2 SYGVKD. Trimming took 7 bases from V and 1 from J; bases not matched to a gene: 3. The DNA of the CDR3 is TGTGCCATCATGAGGGACAGGGGGTCCTACGAGCAGTACTTC. This translates into CAIMRDRGSYEQYF.

A word on this clonotype: This may stem from a read error, because a much larger clone lies one nucleotide away. V is TRBV5-1 and J is TRBJ2-3; D is undetermined. The J call may be wrong; the DNA end is better matched by TRBJ1-5. CDR1 and CDR2 (germline): SGHRS, YFSETQ. The CDR3 is made up of 14 amino acids. Here the CDR3 reads CASSPDITTDTQHF. In nucleotides, the CDR3 is TGCGCCAGCAGCCCCGACATTACCACAGATACGCAGCATTTT.

The CDR3 bases are TGCAGCGTTGCCCCGAGACAGGGGGCCTACGAGCAGTACTTC. Amino acid sequence: CSVAPRQGAYEQYF. The chain has TRBV29-1 and TRBJ2-7; 9 bases agree with TRBD1. The germline V gene has CDR1 SQVTM and CDR2 ANQGSEA. The CDR3 is 14 residues long. The junction had 6 bases not matched to a gene; V was cut back by 4 bases and J by 2 bases.

This clonotype came up a few times. This chain uses TRBV7-2 with TRBJ2-7; 8 nucleotides line up with TRBD2. Germline-derived CDR1 and CDR2 are SGHTA and FQGNSA. This CDR3 is built from 16 residues. The trim removed 5 bases at V and 5 bases at J, leaving 14 bases unmatched. This CDR3 reads CASSPLRTGGPHEQYF. The CDR3 coding sequence is TGTGCCAGCAGCCCCCTCCGGACGGGAGGGCCCCACGAGCAGTACTTC.

The CDR3 protein is CASRDWTGGNYEQYF. The CDR3 coding sequence is TGTGCCAGCAGAGATTGGACAGGGGGCAATTACGAGCAGTACTTC. This chain uses TRBV6-1 with TRBJ2-7; 11 bases align to TRBD1. The trim removed 6 bases at V and 4 bases at J, leaving 8 bases unmatched. Germline CDR1 MNHNS, CDR2 SASEGT. There are 15 residues in the CDR3.